This T cell receptor (beta chain) was obtained from a study of cytomegalovirus exposure and HLA in healthy donors. Researchers ran the PCR with 60 Vbeta and 13 Jbeta primers. Profiling relied on immunoSEQ multiplex PCR, and the TCRdb table lists in-frame clones only, not all of them. The table shows 150,000 or so clones, with around 73% occurring only once. Between the trimmed V and J ends, which lost 0 bases and 0 bases, there was a span of 11 bases. Germline CDR1 MNHEY, CDR2 SVGAGI. The CDR3 loop spans 16 amino acids. The study, taken as a whole, reports: Among TCR beta chains, those listed as cytomegalovirus-associated numbered approximately 150. Most CMV-associated TCR beta chains were later found to appear HLA-restricted.

This clone was recorded a few times. Its antigen remains unidentified. The receptor was derived from a woman between 18 and 29 years old in good health and CMV-seronegative. The sequenced material came from PBMCs. The chain is built from TRBV6-5 and TRBJ1-1; a possible D gene is TRBD1 (6 bases). The CDR3 protein is CASSYSGALLNTEAFF. CDR3 coding DNA: TGTGCCAGCAGTTACTCGGGGGCCCTTTTGAACACTGAAGCTTTCTTT.